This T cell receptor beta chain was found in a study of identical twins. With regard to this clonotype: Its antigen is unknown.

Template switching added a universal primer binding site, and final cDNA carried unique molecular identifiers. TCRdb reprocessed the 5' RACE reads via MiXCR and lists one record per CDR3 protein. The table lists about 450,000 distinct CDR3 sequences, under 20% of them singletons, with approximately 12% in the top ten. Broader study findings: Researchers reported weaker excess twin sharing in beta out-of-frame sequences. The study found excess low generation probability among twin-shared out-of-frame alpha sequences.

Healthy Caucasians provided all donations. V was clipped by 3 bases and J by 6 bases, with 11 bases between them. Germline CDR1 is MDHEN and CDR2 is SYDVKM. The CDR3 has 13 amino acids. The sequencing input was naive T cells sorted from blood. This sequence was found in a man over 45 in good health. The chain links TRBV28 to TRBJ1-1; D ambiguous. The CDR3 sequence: CASSLQGLPEAFF. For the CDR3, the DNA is TGTGCCAGCAGTTTGCAAGGACTCCCTGAAGCTTTCTTT.